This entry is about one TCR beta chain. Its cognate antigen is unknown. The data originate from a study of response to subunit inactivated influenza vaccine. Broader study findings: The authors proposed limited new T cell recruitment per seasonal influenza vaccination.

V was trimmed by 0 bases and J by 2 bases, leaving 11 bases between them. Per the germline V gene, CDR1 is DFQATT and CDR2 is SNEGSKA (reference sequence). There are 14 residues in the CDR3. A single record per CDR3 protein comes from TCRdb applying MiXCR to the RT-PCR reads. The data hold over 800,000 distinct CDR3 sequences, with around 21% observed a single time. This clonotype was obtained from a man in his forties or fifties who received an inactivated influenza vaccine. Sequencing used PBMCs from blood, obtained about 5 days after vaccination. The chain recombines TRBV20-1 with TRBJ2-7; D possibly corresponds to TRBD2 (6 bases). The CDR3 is CSARDLSGTYEQYF. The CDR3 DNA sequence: TGCAGTGCTAGAGATCTTAGCGGAACCTACGAGCAGTACTTC.